The rows below give T cell receptor beta chains drawn from one sample of a study of T cell responses to AZD1222 COVID-19 vaccine. Sequenced by immunoSEQ multiplex PCR; TCRdb stores in-frame clones only, minus some. This table holds about 150,000 clones, about 90% found once. Material: peripheral blood, obtained 28 days after the second AZD1222 dose. These receptors were obtained from an adult who received the AZD1222 COVID-19 vaccine. Each CDR3 is given with its conserved first and last residue. Each record gives: CDR3 DNA, CDR3 protein, D gene, V gene, clone size, J gene. A D gene is named only where the DNA matches it firmly. Clone size is given for some rows only: seen once, a few or many times, or a class if the clone is expanded.

cdr3_nt: TGTGCCAGCAGCGCAAGCGTAGGACAGGGATCCTACGAGCAGTACTTC; cdr3_aa: CASSASVGQGSYEQYF; d_call: TRBD1; v_call: TRBV9; clone_size: -; j_call: TRBJ2-7
cdr3_nt: TGTGCCAGTAGTCCCTCGGGGGACGGACCCCAGCATTTT; cdr3_aa: CASSPSGDGPQHF; d_call: -; v_call: TRBV19; clone_size: -; j_call: TRBJ1-5
cdr3_nt: TGTGCCAGCAGTGTTACCGGGACAGGGGTTGCCGAGCAGTACTTC; cdr3_aa: CASSVTGTGVAEQYF; d_call: TRBD1; v_call: TRBV9; clone_size: -; j_call: TRBJ2-7
cdr3_nt: TGTGCCAGTAGTATAGCCTCTAAGAAGTTCTTC; cdr3_aa: CASSIASKKFF; d_call: -; v_call: TRBV19; clone_size: -; j_call: TRBJ2-1
cdr3_nt: TGTGCCAGCAGCCAAGATCAGGTGAACGGCTACACCTTC; cdr3_aa: CASSQDQVNGYTF; d_call: -; v_call: TRBV4-2; clone_size: -; j_call: TRBJ1-2
cdr3_nt: TGTGCCAGCGCCGGGACAAATAAAGAGACCCAGTACTTC; cdr3_aa: CASAGTNKETQYF; d_call: -; v_call: TRBV5-4; clone_size: -; j_call: TRBJ2-5
cdr3_nt: TGCGCCAGCAGCCAAGTTGAGCGGACTAGGGTTAGGACAGATACGCAGTATTTT; cdr3_aa: CASSQVERTRVRTDTQYF; d_call: TRBD2; v_call: TRBV4-1; clone_size: -; j_call: TRBJ2-3
cdr3_nt: TGCGCCAGCACCTTCCCCGGGACAGGGAGGGATATCCCTGAAGCTTTCTTT; cdr3_aa: CASTFPGTGRDIPEAFF; d_call: TRBD1; v_call: TRBV5-1; clone_size: once; j_call: TRBJ1-1
cdr3_nt: TGTGCCAGCAGTTCCGACAGGTACAATGAGCAGTTCTTC; cdr3_aa: CASSSDRYNEQFF; d_call: -; v_call: TRBV27; clone_size: -; j_call: TRBJ2-1
cdr3_nt: TGCGCCAGCAGCCAGGCCCGTGAAGGGATCTCTGGGGCCAACGTCCTGACTTTC; cdr3_aa: CASSQAREGISGANVLTF; d_call: -; v_call: TRBV4-3; clone_size: -; j_call: TRBJ2-6
cdr3_nt: TGTGCCAGCAGTATACCGGGACAGGGCTGGAGCGAGCAGTACTTC; cdr3_aa: CASSIPGQGWSEQYF; d_call: TRBD1; v_call: TRBV28; clone_size: -; j_call: TRBJ2-7
cdr3_nt: TGTGCCAGCAGATGGGGAAATGGAGAATGGAGGGATACGCAGTATTTT; cdr3_aa: CASRWGNGEWRDTQYF; d_call: -; v_call: TRBV11-3; clone_size: -; j_call: TRBJ2-3
cdr3_nt: TGCGCCAGCAGCCACACACTGCCCGACAATGAGCAGTTCTTC; cdr3_aa: CASSHTLPDNEQFF; d_call: -; v_call: TRBV4-3; clone_size: -; j_call: TRBJ2-1
cdr3_nt: TGTGCCAGCAGTCCCGACAGGGGGCGCTCAGATACGCAGTATTTT; cdr3_aa: CASSPDRGRSDTQYF; d_call: TRBD1; v_call: TRBV2; clone_size: -; j_call: TRBJ2-3
cdr3_nt: TGTGCCAGCAGCAAAGCGCGGAGGGGCGGATGGGACACTGAAGCTTTCTTT; cdr3_aa: CASSKARRGGWDTEAFF; d_call: -; v_call: TRBV21-1; clone_size: -; j_call: TRBJ1-1
cdr3_nt: TGTGCCTGGAGGGATTTTGGGATAGGTGAAAAACTGTTTTTT; cdr3_aa: CAWRDFGIGEKLFF; d_call: -; v_call: TRBV30; clone_size: -; j_call: TRBJ1-4
cdr3_nt: TGTGCCAGCAGCGAGACAGGGACTGGGGCCAACGTCCTGACTTTC; cdr3_aa: CASSETGTGANVLTF; d_call: TRBD1; v_call: TRBV6-2/TRBV6-3; clone_size: -; j_call: TRBJ2-6
cdr3_nt: TGTGCCAGCACATCAGGGGGCACAGATACGCAGTATTTT; cdr3_aa: CASTSGGTDTQYF; d_call: -; v_call: TRBV2; clone_size: -; j_call: TRBJ2-3
cdr3_nt: TGTGCCAGCAGCATCACTGAAGCTTTCTTT; cdr3_aa: CASSITEAFF; d_call: -; v_call: TRBV9; clone_size: -; j_call: TRBJ1-1
cdr3_nt: TGTGCCACCAGCAGAGATAGTCCCGCAGGGCACTATGGCTACACCTTC; cdr3_aa: CATSRDSPAGHYGYTF; d_call: -; v_call: TRBV15; clone_size: -; j_call: TRBJ1-2
cdr3_nt: TGCGCCAGCAGCTCTACGACAGGGACGTATGGCTACACCTTC; cdr3_aa: CASSSTTGTYGYTF; d_call: TRBD1; v_call: TRBV5-1; clone_size: -; j_call: TRBJ1-2
cdr3_nt: TGCGCCAGCAGCGTACTAGCGGGGGAAACCTACGAGCAGTACTTC; cdr3_aa: CASSVLAGETYEQYF; d_call: TRBD2; v_call: TRBV5-1; clone_size: -; j_call: TRBJ2-7
cdr3_nt: TGTGCCAGCAGCTCGCTAGCGGGAGAGGCAGATACGCAGTATTTT; cdr3_aa: CASSSLAGEADTQYF; d_call: TRBD2; v_call: TRBV11-3; clone_size: -; j_call: TRBJ2-3
cdr3_nt: TGTGCCAGCAGTGAAGTACCGGGACAGGGTCGATATGGCTACACCTTC; cdr3_aa: CASSEVPGQGRYGYTF; d_call: TRBD1; v_call: TRBV2; clone_size: -; j_call: TRBJ1-2
cdr3_nt: TGTGCCAGCAGCTTGGGCCCGATCACCGGGGAGCTGTTTTTT; cdr3_aa: CASSLGPITGELFF; d_call: -; v_call: TRBV11-3; clone_size: -; j_call: TRBJ2-2
cdr3_nt: TGTGCCAGCAGTGAAGTTCCCCTCGGGACAGGGATCTACGAGCAGTACTTC; cdr3_aa: CASSEVPLGTGIYEQYF; d_call: TRBD1; v_call: TRBV6-1; clone_size: -; j_call: TRBJ2-7
cdr3_nt: TGTGCCAGCAGCGTACTAGGGGCGCCAGAGACCCAGTACTTC; cdr3_aa: CASSVLGAPETQYF; d_call: -; v_call: TRBV9; clone_size: -; j_call: TRBJ2-5
cdr3_nt: TGTGCCAGCAGCTTAGTGGGACGCGGGTACGAGCAGTACTTC; cdr3_aa: CASSLVGRGYEQYF; d_call: -; v_call: TRBV7-2; clone_size: -; j_call: TRBJ2-7
cdr3_nt: TGTGCCAGCAGCTTGGGTCCGGGGGTATTGAGCGGCTACACCTTC; cdr3_aa: CASSLGPGVLSGYTF; d_call: -; v_call: TRBV5-4; clone_size: -; j_call: TRBJ1-2
cdr3_nt: TGTGCCAGCAGTGAAGCGCTTCCCCGGGTTGGAAACACCATATATTTT; cdr3_aa: CASSEALPRVGNTIYF; d_call: -; v_call: TRBV6-1; clone_size: -; j_call: TRBJ1-3
cdr3_nt: TGTGCCAGCACACACGGACTAGCGGGTGCAGAGGGGGATGAGCAGTTCTTC; cdr3_aa: CASTHGLAGAEGDEQFF; d_call: TRBD2; v_call: TRBV27; clone_size: -; j_call: TRBJ2-1
cdr3_nt: TGTGCCAGCAGCTTAGCGCCGGGGAGCTCCCACGAGCAGTACTTC; cdr3_aa: CASSLAPGSSHEQYF; d_call: -; v_call: TRBV7-8; clone_size: -; j_call: TRBJ2-7
cdr3_nt: TGTGCCAGCAGTGAAGGATATAACAGAAAGGTTTCGTCTGAAGCTTTCTTT; cdr3_aa: CASSEGYNRKVSSEAFF; d_call: -; v_call: TRBV6-1; clone_size: few; j_call: TRBJ1-1
cdr3_nt: TGTGCCAGCAGCCTCGAGCACACCGGGGAGCTGTTTTTT; cdr3_aa: CASSLEHTGELFF; d_call: -; v_call: TRBV6-4; clone_size: -; j_call: TRBJ2-2
cdr3_nt: TGTGCCAGCAGCCAAGTTGACGGGGAGACCCAGTACTTC; cdr3_aa: CASSQVDGETQYF; d_call: -; v_call: TRBV3-1/TRBV3-2; clone_size: -; j_call: TRBJ2-5
cdr3_nt: TGTGCCAGCAGAGGGAGGCAGGGAGGCACCGGGGAGCTGTTTTTT; cdr3_aa: CASRGRQGGTGELFF; d_call: -; v_call: TRBV7-9; clone_size: once; j_call: TRBJ2-2
cdr3_nt: TGTGCCAGCAGAACGGGACTAGAGTACAATGAGCAGTTCTTC; cdr3_aa: CASRTGLEYNEQFF; d_call: TRBD2; v_call: TRBV27; clone_size: -; j_call: TRBJ2-1
cdr3_nt: TGTGCCATCAGTGATTCCCACAGCAATCAGCCCCAGCATTTT; cdr3_aa: CAISDSHSNQPQHF; d_call: -; v_call: TRBV10-3; clone_size: -; j_call: TRBJ1-5
cdr3_nt: TGTGCCAGCAGCTTGATTGCGGGGGGAGGAGAGACCCAGTACTTC; cdr3_aa: CASSLIAGGGETQYF; d_call: TRBD2; v_call: TRBV7-9; clone_size: -; j_call: TRBJ2-5
cdr3_nt: TGTGCCAGCAGTGAAGGTAGCAGGGGTAATTCACCCCTCCACTTT; cdr3_aa: CASSEGSRGNSPLHF; d_call: -; v_call: TRBV2; clone_size: -; j_call: TRBJ1-6
cdr3_nt: TGTGCCAGCAGCTTAGGTTTGGGGACTAGCGGGAGAGAATACAATGAGCAGTTCTTC; cdr3_aa: CASSLGLGTSGREYNEQFF; d_call: TRBD2; v_call: TRBV11-3; clone_size: -; j_call: TRBJ2-1
cdr3_nt: TGCGCCAGCAGCTTGTTAGGGACGGCTTCCTACGAGCAGTACTTC; cdr3_aa: CASSLLGTASYEQYF; d_call: -; v_call: TRBV5-1; clone_size: -; j_call: TRBJ2-7
cdr3_nt: TGTGCTACAACCCGGGACAGGGCCTACGAGCAGTACTTC; cdr3_aa: CATTRDRAYEQYF; d_call: TRBD1; v_call: TRBV12-5; clone_size: few; j_call: TRBJ2-7
cdr3_nt: TGTGCCTCGAACCTAGACTTTGGGAACACTGAAGCTTTCTTT; cdr3_aa: CASNLDFGNTEAFF; d_call: -; v_call: TRBV30; clone_size: -; j_call: TRBJ1-1
cdr3_nt: TGTGCCAGCAGTGGGACAGGCGCTTATGGCTACACCTTC; cdr3_aa: CASSGTGAYGYTF; d_call: TRBD1; v_call: TRBV2; clone_size: -; j_call: TRBJ1-2
cdr3_nt: TGTGCCAGCAGCCCGAGGGAGTTGAACACTGAAGCTTTCTTT; cdr3_aa: CASSPRELNTEAFF; d_call: -; v_call: TRBV7-2; clone_size: -; j_call: TRBJ1-1
cdr3_nt: TGTGCCAGCAGTTCCCAGGGTCGCTACACCTTC; cdr3_aa: CASSSQGRYTF; d_call: -; v_call: TRBV27; clone_size: -; j_call: TRBJ1-2
cdr3_nt: TGTGCCAGCAGCCCGATGGGGGCCTCCTACGAGCAGTACTTC; cdr3_aa: CASSPMGASYEQYF; d_call: -; v_call: TRBV7-2; clone_size: -; j_call: TRBJ2-7
cdr3_nt: TGTGCCAGCAGGTACTACGGTGGGATGGGTGAGCAGTTCTTC; cdr3_aa: CASRYYGGMGEQFF; d_call: -; v_call: TRBV7-2; clone_size: -; j_call: TRBJ2-1
cdr3_nt: TGTGCCAGCAGCTTGCTCGGGACTAGCGGGGGCCAAGAGACCCAGTACTTC; cdr3_aa: CASSLLGTSGGQETQYF; d_call: TRBD2; v_call: TRBV5-6; clone_size: -; j_call: TRBJ2-5
cdr3_nt: TGTGCCAGCAGCCAAGTCCAGCAAGAGACCCAGTACTTC; cdr3_aa: CASSQVQQETQYF; d_call: -; v_call: TRBV3-1/TRBV3-2; clone_size: -; j_call: TRBJ2-5
cdr3_nt: TGTGCCAGCAGCTTAGAAGGGACTGGGAATGAAAAACTGTTTTTT; cdr3_aa: CASSLEGTGNEKLFF; d_call: -; v_call: TRBV7-9; clone_size: once; j_call: TRBJ1-4
cdr3_nt: TGCAGCGCCGCGGACACAGTGAACACTGAAGCTTTCTTT; cdr3_aa: CSAADTVNTEAFF; d_call: -; v_call: TRBV29-1; clone_size: once; j_call: TRBJ1-1
cdr3_nt: TGTGCCAGCTCACCGGGCTCCGGGACAGGGAACGGCTACACCTTC; cdr3_aa: CASSPGSGTGNGYTF; d_call: TRBD1; v_call: TRBV18; clone_size: -; j_call: TRBJ1-2
cdr3_nt: TGTGCCAGCAGCTTCGGGGCCGGGGAGCTGTTTTTT; cdr3_aa: CASSFGAGELFF; d_call: -; v_call: TRBV7-9; clone_size: -; j_call: TRBJ2-2
cdr3_nt: TGTGCCAGCAGTCCCACAGGGATGGGGGAAAAACTGTTTTTT; cdr3_aa: CASSPTGMGEKLFF; d_call: -; v_call: TRBV6-5; clone_size: -; j_call: TRBJ1-4
cdr3_nt: TGTGCCAGCAGCTTATTTTCGGCGAATGAAAAACTGTTTTTT; cdr3_aa: CASSLFSANEKLFF; d_call: -; v_call: TRBV7-8; clone_size: -; j_call: TRBJ1-4
cdr3_nt: TGTGCCAGCAGCGAGGGCGGGGGGACCACTAATGAAAAACTGTTTTTT; cdr3_aa: CASSEGGGTTNEKLFF; d_call: -; v_call: TRBV9; clone_size: -; j_call: TRBJ1-4
cdr3_nt: TGTGCCAGCAGCCAAGATGGGTGGTACCAAGAGACCCAGTACTTC; cdr3_aa: CASSQDGWYQETQYF; d_call: -; v_call: TRBV3-1/TRBV3-2; clone_size: -; j_call: TRBJ2-5